The present TCR beta chain was sequenced within a study of PD-1 blockade in classical Hodgkin lymphoma (dated by TCRdb to about 2020). Study-level background: Nivolumab dosing was 3 mg/kg intravenously every 2 weeks, continuing until either disease progression or unacceptable toxicity. The study used CyTOF and TCR beta sequencing to define a peripheral blood immune signature of response to PD-1 blockade in classical Hodgkin lymphoma. General study outcomes and caveats: Lower diversity was observed in patients in whom nivolumab was started less than 1 year after ASCT, and these patients were excluded from later analyses so that confounding by immune reconstitution would be avoided. Only a single clinical trial cohort was studied, and what caused the repertoire differences, possibly disease activity or prior therapy, remained undefined. Baseline diversity similar to that of newly diagnosed patients was observed in trial patients achieving complete response, whereas significantly lower diversity was observed in partial responders and progressors. CD4+ but not CD8+ TCR diversity rose significantly by C4D1 (p=0.0027 vs p=0.16), most apparent in complete responders (p=0.02). Baseline TCR diversity was reported to be lower in newly diagnosed patients than in healthy donors and to be lower still in relapsed/refractory patients.

As encoded in the germline V gene, CDR1 is SGHVS while CDR2 is FQNEAQ. From the cysteine through the phenylalanine, the CDR3 covers 16 amino acids. The kept DNA is CDR3 alone, 48 bases in frame from the first base. V and J are truncated by 4 bases and 3 bases respectively, leaving an intervening sequence of 19 bases. Genomic DNA was isolated using the Qiagen DNeasy kit from unsorted PBMCs as well as from negatively selected CD4+ and CD8+ fractions. TCR beta CDR3 regions were subjected to amplification by immunoSEQ multiplex PCR with primers that anneal to V and J segments. A synthetic immune receptor repertoire was used to minimize amplification bias, and any residual bias was removed computationally once sequencing was done. In the paper's pipeline: Repertoire diversity was quantified as the Shannon entropy index using custom Python scripts. Unsorted, CD4+ and CD8+ repertoires were examined separately, except in combined analyses, for which CD4+ and CD8+ sequences were merged in silico. Clonal expansion was defined as a frequency increase of at least 2-fold after treatment compared with C1D1, and clones undetected at baseline were assigned a pseudocount of 0.5. Singleton clones were defined as clones with 0 or 1 copy at C1D1, and non-singleton clones were defined as clones with 2 or more copies. Clones expanded in unsorted samples were annotated as CD4+, CD8+ or unknown by matching protein sequences in sorted samples from the same patient. Wilcoxon tests on paired samples were used to test diversity changes from C1D1 to C4D1. The source is immuneACCESS, and TCRdb retained only in-frame sequences with V and J called. Part of the clones is not carried over; for the studies checked, unresolved V genes explain less than half of this, and the remainder is unexplained. That table supplies the V and J calls and clone size; D and trimming were determined from the DNA. Within this sample are fewer than 15,000 clones, with about 86% of them counted one time only. The ten largest clones take up about 0.89% of the sample.

In its sample, this clone was seen once. Its antigen specificity is not known. Per-nucleotide qualities are absent, and no much larger clonotype sits a single base away. Read against the paper, the sample's time point label means: cycle 4 day 1 (C4D1), after five to seven weeks of nivolumab. Every trial patient had relapsed following autologous stem cell transplantation, and prior brentuximab vedotin exposure was what differed among cohorts A, B and C. A Miltenyi CD4+ T cell isolation kit was used for magnetic negative selection to purify CD4+ T cells from thawed PBMCs. The trial cohort was composed of approximately 56 patients with relapsed/refractory classical Hodgkin lymphoma, for whom complete response, partial response or progressive disease was recorded as best overall response. In the multi-cohort phase II CheckMate 205 trial, trial patients received single-agent nivolumab. An independent review committee assessed best overall response using the 2007 International Working Group response criteria. Trial PBMCs were collected just before the start of nivolumab (C1D1) and during therapy at cycle 2 day 1 and cycle 4 day 1. Peripheral blood was collected in 8 mL Vacutainer Cell Preparation Tubes, from which PBMCs were isolated by centrifugation and then cryopreserved. Purified CD4+ and CD8+ fractions were prepared only for cases in which an additional PBMC sample was available. Magnetically labelled cells were removed on LS columns in a quadroMACS separator, and the flow-through was retained as the purified fraction.

The receptor chain draws on TRBV7-8 and TRBJ2-7; the best D guess is TRBD1, with 6 bases matching. This TCR was recovered from a human donor with classical Hodgkin lymphoma. Sequencing used CD4+ T cells from blood, obtained before the fourth cycle of nivolumab. The CDR3 is CASSSNRAIRIYEQYF. The DNA reads as follows: TGTGCCAGCAGCTCAAACAGGGCTATCAGGATCTACGAGCAGTACTTC.